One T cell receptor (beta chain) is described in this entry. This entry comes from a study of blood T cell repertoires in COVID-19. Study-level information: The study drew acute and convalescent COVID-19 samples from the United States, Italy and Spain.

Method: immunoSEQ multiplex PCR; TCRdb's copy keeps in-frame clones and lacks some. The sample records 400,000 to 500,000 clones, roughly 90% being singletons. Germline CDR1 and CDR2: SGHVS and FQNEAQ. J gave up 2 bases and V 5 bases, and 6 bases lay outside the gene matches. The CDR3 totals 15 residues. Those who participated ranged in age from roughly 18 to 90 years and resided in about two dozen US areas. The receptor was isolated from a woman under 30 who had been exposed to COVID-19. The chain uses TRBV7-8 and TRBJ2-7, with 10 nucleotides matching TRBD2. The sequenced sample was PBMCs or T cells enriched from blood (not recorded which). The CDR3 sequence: CASSRGLAEAYEQYF. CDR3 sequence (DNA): TGTGCCAGCAGCCGAGGACTAGCGGAAGCCTACGAGCAGTACTTC.